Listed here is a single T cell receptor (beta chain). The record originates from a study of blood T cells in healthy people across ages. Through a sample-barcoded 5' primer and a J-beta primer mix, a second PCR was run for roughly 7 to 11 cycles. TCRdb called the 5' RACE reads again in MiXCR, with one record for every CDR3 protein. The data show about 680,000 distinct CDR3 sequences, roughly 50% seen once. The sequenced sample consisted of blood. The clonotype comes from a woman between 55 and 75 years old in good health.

The CDR3 DNA sequence: TGTGCCAGCAGCGGAGACAGGTTCAATCAGCCCCAGCATTTT. Its protein product is CASSGDRFNQPQHF. The chain carries TRBV7-9 and TRBJ1-5; D perhaps matches TRBD1 (6 bases). The CDR3 extends over 14 amino acids. Between the trimmed V and J ends, which lost 5 bases and 3 bases, there was a span of 11 bases. In germline, CDR1 is SEHNR, CDR2 FQNEAQ (reference sequence). The full variable domain, its missing parts supplied by reference TRBV7-9 and TRBJ1-5, is DTGVSQNPRHKITKRGQNVTFRCDPISEHNRLYWYRQTLGQGPEFLTYFQNEAQLEKSRLLSDRFSAERPKGSFSTLEIQRTEQGDSAMYLCASSGDRFNQPQHFGDGTRLSIL.